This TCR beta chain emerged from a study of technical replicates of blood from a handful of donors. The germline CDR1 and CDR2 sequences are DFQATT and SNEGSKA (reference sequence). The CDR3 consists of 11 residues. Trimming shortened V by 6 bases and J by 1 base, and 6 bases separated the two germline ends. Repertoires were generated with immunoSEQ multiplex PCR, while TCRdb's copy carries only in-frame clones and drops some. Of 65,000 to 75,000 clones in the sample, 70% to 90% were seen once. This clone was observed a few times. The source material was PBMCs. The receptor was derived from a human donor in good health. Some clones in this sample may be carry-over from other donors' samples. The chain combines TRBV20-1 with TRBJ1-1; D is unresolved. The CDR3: CSARENTEAFF. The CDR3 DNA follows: TGCAGTGCGCGGGAGAACACTGAAGCTTTCTTT.